The sequence of this TCR beta chain was determined in a study of T cell responses to AZD1222 COVID-19 vaccine. Study-level findings and limits: White British ancestry dominated among donors, who included more females, and clonal diversity was possibly underestimated. There were repertoire samples only from the period after the peak T cell response. CD4 TCRs linked to vaccination spanned spike, dominating at 160-218 and 743-854.

Comment on this clone: Its target is not known.

Libraries were prepared by immunoSEQ multiplex PCR; TCRdb keeps only in-frame clonotypes and omits some of them. The sample yields 170,000 or so clones, about nine tenths seen once. J lost 5 bases, V lost 4 bases, and 13 bases had no gene match. Germline assignment: CDR1 SGHRS and CDR2 YFSETQ. The CDR3 runs to 16 residues. The sequencing used peripheral blood, collected on day 0 of AZD1222 vaccination. This chain links TRBV5-1 with TRBJ1-2; 8 bases are shared with TRBD1. The sequence was collected from an adult in good health. The chain's CDR3 is CASSIAPGQEAYGYTF. The CDR3 DNA sequence: TGCGCCAGCAGCATTGCTCCGGGACAGGAGGCGTATGGCTACACCTTC.